Sequencing of this T cell receptor beta chain was carried out in a study of T cell repertoires in cytomegalovirus infection. General observations from the study: Cumulative frequency (of public TCR beta family members) identified carriers of CMV plus the relevant HLA. It was HLA-C-restricted CMV-specific TCR beta clonotypes that dominated the response ex vivo.

TCRdb re-called the reads through MiXCR, storing one row per CDR3 protein. The repertoire has just over 450,000 distinct CDR3 sequences, approximately 42% of them found once; the top ten carry around 44%. This clonotype turned up a few times. Its antigen is not known. Germline loops: CDR1 SGHTA, CDR2 FQGNSA. Trimming shortened V by 1 base and J by 5 bases, and 12 bases separated the two germline ends. The CDR3 totals 15 residues. The clonotype comes from a human donor in good health (CMV status not recorded). Some clones in this sample may be carry-over from other donors' samples. The sample here was cultured PBMCs, taken from culture after CMV antigen stimulation. The V and J genes are TRBV7-2 and TRBJ2-1; TRBD2 is a possible D gene (6 bases). The CDR3 sequence: CASSLVSGNNNEQFF. The CDR3, as DNA: TGTGCCAGCAGCTTAGTTAGCGGCAACAACAATGAGCAGTTCTTC.